This is a list of T cell receptor beta chains from one sample in a study of blood T cells in healthy people across ages. TCRdb re-called the 5' RACE reads through MiXCR, storing one row per CDR3 protein. The sample holds fewer than 1.5 million distinct CDR3 sequences, 42% seen once. Sequencing was done on a sample of blood. The source of these receptors is a woman aged 18 to 35 in good health. Both conserved end residues are part of each CDR3. Each record gives: J gene, D gene, V gene, clone size, CDR3 length, CDR3 DNA, CDR3 protein. The D gene is left open where the match is weak. Part of the rows lack a size; the others show once, few, many or a class for expanded clones.

J gene: TRBJ2-3; D gene: -; V gene: TRBV2; clone size: -; CDR3 length: 15; CDR3 DNA: TGTGCCAGCAGTACCGGGATGATCGCCCCAGATACGCAGTATTTT; CDR3 protein: CASSTGMIAPDTQYF
J gene: TRBJ2-7; D gene: TRBD1; V gene: TRBV4-1; clone size: -; CDR3 length: 15; CDR3 DNA: TGCGCCAGCAGCCCGGGACAGTCTCCCTCCTACGAGCAGTACTTC; CDR3 protein: CASSPGQSPSYEQYF
J gene: TRBJ1-2; D gene: TRBD1; V gene: TRBV6-1; clone size: few; CDR3 length: 17; CDR3 DNA: TGTGCCAGCAGTGCCAGGGGGCCTCTCGATCCGGGCTATGGCTACACCTTC; CDR3 protein: CASSARGPLDPGYGYTF
J gene: TRBJ2-7; D gene: TRBD2; V gene: TRBV6-5; clone size: -; CDR3 length: 14; CDR3 DNA: TGTGCCAGCACACCAGACGGGGGGAACTACGAGCAGTACTTC; CDR3 protein: CASTPDGGNYEQYF
J gene: TRBJ1-1; D gene: -; V gene: TRBV7-8; clone size: -; CDR3 length: 15; CDR3 DNA: TGTGCCAGCAGCTTAGCGCCAGGGCAGAACACTGAAGCTTTCTTT; CDR3 protein: CASSLAPGQNTEAFF
J gene: TRBJ2-1; D gene: -; V gene: TRBV7-7; clone size: -; CDR3 length: 15; CDR3 DNA: TGTGCTAGCAGCCCAGACGGGGGGCCGATCGATGAGCAGTTCTTC; CDR3 protein: CASSPDGGPIDEQFF
J gene: TRBJ1-1; D gene: -; V gene: TRBV6-6; clone size: -; CDR3 length: 12; CDR3 DNA: TGTGCCCGCAGTTACGTGGAGGGTTCGGCTTTCTTT; CDR3 protein: CARSYVEGSAFF
J gene: TRBJ1-2; D gene: TRBD1; V gene: TRBV30; clone size: -; CDR3 length: 14; CDR3 DNA: TGTGCCTGGAGTGCACCCTACAGGGGTAACGGCTACACCTTC; CDR3 protein: CAWSAPYRGNGYTF
J gene: TRBJ2-2; D gene: -; V gene: TRBV7-9; clone size: -; CDR3 length: 14; CDR3 DNA: TGTGCCAGCAGCTCCCGGGCCCAGGGCGGGGAGCTGTTTTTT; CDR3 protein: CASSSRAQGGELFF
J gene: TRBJ2-4; D gene: TRBD2; V gene: TRBV20-1; clone size: few; CDR3 length: 14; CDR3 DNA: TGCAGTGCTAGAGGACACGCGGGAGGAAACATTCAGTACTTC; CDR3 protein: CSARGHAGGNIQYF
J gene: TRBJ1-2; D gene: -; V gene: TRBV30; clone size: -; CDR3 length: 14; CDR3 DNA: TGTGCCTGGAGTGCCCTACCGGACAATTATGGCTACACCTTC; CDR3 protein: CAWSALPDNYGYTF
J gene: TRBJ2-2; D gene: TRBD1; V gene: TRBV7-7; clone size: few; CDR3 length: 16; CDR3 DNA: TGTGCCAGCAGCTTAGGACAGGGGGCATCATTTGGGGAGCTGTTTTTT; CDR3 protein: CASSLGQGASFGELFF
J gene: TRBJ2-7; D gene: TRBD2; V gene: TRBV3-1; clone size: -; CDR3 length: 14; CDR3 DNA: TGTGCCAGCAGCCACGGGACTAGTCACTACGAGCAGTACTTC; CDR3 protein: CASSHGTSHYEQYF
J gene: TRBJ2-5; D gene: -; V gene: TRBV12-3/TRBV12-4; clone size: -; CDR3 length: 13; CDR3 DNA: TGTGCCAGCAGTATGGAGGGGAGAAATGAGCAGTACTTC; CDR3 protein: CASSMEGRNEQYF
J gene: TRBJ1-4; D gene: -; V gene: TRBV10-3; clone size: few; CDR3 length: 13; CDR3 DNA: TGTGCCATCAGTGAAGGGACTGGGGAAAAACTGTTTTTT; CDR3 protein: CAISEGTGEKLFF
J gene: TRBJ1-5; D gene: -; V gene: TRBV2; clone size: few; CDR3 length: 14; CDR3 DNA: TGTGCCACCCGTGGACCCGGGGGCAATCAGCCCCAGCATTTT; CDR3 protein: CATRGPGGNQPQHF